This T cell receptor beta chain derives from a study of PD-1 blockade in mismatch repair-deficient tumors. Across the whole study: Patients had 11 to 13 mismatch repair-deficient cancer types and were previously treated and progressing. Study outcomes and limitations: Tumor-resident clones, often absent from pretreatment blood, expanded after pembrolizumab and then contracted.

Assay used: immunoSEQ multiplex PCR; TCRdb lists only in-frame clones, some missing. The data hold tens of thousands of clones, with 75% to 85% observed a single time. All patients were mismatch repair deficient, assessed by either PCR or immunohistochemistry. Concerning this clone itself: Its antigen remains unknown.

Per the germline V gene, CDR1 is MNHNS and CDR2 is SASEGT. V gave up 0 bases and J gave up 9 bases; unmatched junction bases: 13. The CDR3 loop spans 16 amino acids. The sample in question was peripheral blood, obtained 4 weeks after starting pembrolizumab. This clonotype was sampled from an adult with mismatch repair-deficient cancer. The chain joins TRBV6-1 to TRBJ2-5; 7 nucleotides agree with TRBD1. CDR3 loop: CASSEAARQGQGSQYF. CDR3 DNA sequence: TGTGCCAGCAGTGAAGCCGCGCGACAGGGCCAGGGGTCCCAGTACTTC.